These 19 T cell receptor beta chains came from one sample sequenced in a study of shared clonotypes between healthy human individuals. Here immunoSEQ multiplex PCR was the method, and the copy in TCRdb shows in-frame clones only, minus some. The sample carries roughly 2 million clones, 90% to 96% recorded once. The sample was naive CD4+ T cells sorted from blood. Subset indicated: CD45RA+ positively selected. Source of these receptors: a man aged 18 to 30 in good health.

The chain joins TRBV10-1 to TRBJ2-5, with 8 bases identical to TRBD1. Germline V CDR1 and CDR2: WNHNN, SYGVQD (reference sequence). V lost 0 bases and J lost 1; bases outside the gene matches: 4. This CDR3 spans 16 amino acids. CDR3 residues: CASSESIGQGQETQYF. CDR3 nucleotide sequence: TGCGCCAGCAGTGAGTCTATTGGACAGGGCCAAGAGACCCAGTACTTC.

This chain uses TRBV5-1 with TRBJ2-7; a possible D gene is TRBD2 (6 bases). This CDR3 is 16 amino acids long. The ends were cut back, 0 bases at V and 3 bases at J, with 16 bases in the middle. The germline V gene encodes CDR1 SGHRS and CDR2 YFSETQ. CDR3 sequence: CASSLGGGEYVYEQYF. In nucleotides, the CDR3 is TGCGCCAGCAGCTTGGGGGGCGGGGAGTATGTCTACGAGCAGTACTTC.

The count of this clone is one. The J gene is TRBJ2-6, the V gene TRBV7-3, with D unresolved. The CDR3 covers 16 residues. V was trimmed by 5 bases and J by 0 bases, leaving 11 bases between them. The germline V gene encodes CDR1 SGHTA and CDR2 FQGTGA. The CDR3 is CASSALSSSGANVLTF. The CDR3 DNA reads TGTGCCAGCAGCGCTCTTTCAAGCTCTGGGGCCAACGTCCTGACTTTC.

The chain is built from TRBV15 and TRBJ1-4; TRBD1 agrees at 8 bases. V trimming: 0 bases; J trimming: 5 bases; junction bases outside the gene matches: 5. CDR1 is LNHNV, CDR2 YYDKDF, per germline (reference sequence). The CDR3 extends over 16 amino acids. DNA for the CDR3: TGTGCCACCAGCAGAGATTTGGCAGGGGGCAATGAAAAACTGTTTTTT. Translated: CATSRDLAGGNEKLFF.

The gene calls are TRBV19 and TRBJ2-6, with no clear D. V shed 7 bases and J shed 1 base, with 8 bases lying between them. This CDR3 region has 14 residues. The germline V gene has CDR1 LNHDA and CDR2 SQIVND (reference sequence). In nucleotides, the CDR3 is TGTGCCAGTAATCTTCATTCTGGGGCCAACGTCCTGACTTTC. It is translated as CASNLHSGANVLTF.

This clone was seen once. The V and J genes are TRBV30 and TRBJ2-1; no clear D gene. The CDR3 is made up of 11 amino acids. Germline V lookup: CDR1 GTSNPN, CDR2 SVGIG (reference sequence). V was pared by 3 bases and J by 6 bases, with 6 bases between. CDR3 residues: CAWSPRNEQFF. In nucleotides, the CDR3 is TGTGCCTGGAGCCCACGCAATGAGCAGTTCTTC.

The V gene is TRBV19, the J gene TRBJ1-5; D is perhaps TRBD1 (5 bases). Trimming removed 7 bases at V and 0 bases at J, with 16 bases between. Germline V gene data show CDR1 as LNHDA and CDR2 as SQIVND (reference sequence). CDR3 size: 16 residues. The CDR3 nucleotides read TGTGCCAGTACCCCGGACATATCATATAGCAATCAGCCCCAGCATTTT. Translated: CASTPDISYSNQPQHF. Together with reference TRBV19 and TRBJ1-5, the CDR3 gives the full variable domain: DGGITQSPKYLFRKEGQNVTLSCEQNLNHDAMYWYRQDPGQGLRLIYYSQIVNDFQKGDIAEGYSVSREKKESFPLTVTSAQKNPTAFYLCASTPDISYSNQPQHFGDGTRLSIL.

As to this clone: Other nucleotide sequences in the sample specify the same CDR3. The chain employs TRBV7-9 and TRBJ2-3; possible D gene TRBD2, 6 bases. The V end lost 1 base, the J end lost 0 bases, and 8 bases lay between the germline ends. Germline V gene sequence: CDR1 SEHNR, CDR2 FQNEAQ (reference sequence). The CDR3 length is 15 residues. The CDR3 coding sequence is TGTGCCAGCAGCTTAGTTGGGACTAGCACAGATACGCAGTATTTT. This sequence encodes CASSLVGTSTDTQYF. Full variable domain (rest looked up from reference TRBV7-9 and TRBJ2-3): DTGVSQNPRHKITKRGQNVTFRCDPISEHNRLYWYRQTLGQGPEFLTYFQNEAQLEKSRLLSDRFSAERPKGSFSTLEIQRTEQGDSAMYLCASSLVGTSTDTQYFGPGTRLTVL.

On this clone itself: The same CDR3 can be traced to other DNA sequences in this sample. The rearrangement uses TRBV18 and TRBJ1-1, with no clear D. Trimming shortened V by 4 bases and J by 2 bases, and 8 bases separated the two germline ends. The CDR3 loop spans 13 amino acids. Germline CDR1 KGHSH, CDR2 LQKENI. In nucleotides, the CDR3 is TGTGCCAGCTCACTGGACCGAAACACTGAAGCTTTCTTT. Encoded protein: CASSLDRNTEAFF.

Of note for this clone: The same CDR3 arises from other DNA sequences in this sample as well. The chain recombines TRBV30 with TRBJ1-5; D is possibly TRBD1 (6 bases). This CDR3 has 13 amino acids. The germline V gene encodes CDR1 GTSNPN and CDR2 SVGIG (reference sequence). The germline V and J ends were trimmed by 2 bases and 2 bases, with 7 bases remaining between them. The CDR3 sequence is CAWSRQGNQPQHF. The CDR3 nucleotides read TGTGCCTGGAGTCGACAGGGCAATCAGCCCCAGCATTTT.

V is TRBV7-8 and J is TRBJ1-2; D remains unclear. The CDR3 spans 15 residues. Trimming left V 8 bases short and J 2 bases short, with 18 bases between. Looked up from germline, CDR1 is SGHVS and CDR2 is FQNEAQ. The CDR3 bases are TGTGCCAGCCGCCAAATCGAACAGAGAAACTATGGCTACACCTTC. Translating gives CASRQIEQRNYGYTF.

This sequence joins TRBV28 and TRBJ1-2, with D possibly being TRBD1 (6 bases). The V end was cut by 5 bases, the J end by 7 bases, with 11 bases between. CDR1 MDHEN and CDR2 SYDVKM come from the germline V gene. This CDR3 region has 12 residues. CDR3 protein: CASSPGVSGYTF. The DNA of the CDR3 is TGTGCCAGCAGTCCAGGGGTTTCTGGCTACACCTTC.

The V and J genes are TRBV18 and TRBJ1-5; D gene unclear. Trimming shortened V by 4 bases and J by 1 base, and 14 bases separated the two germline ends. Germline loops: CDR1 KGHSH, CDR2 LQKENI. The CDR3 spans 16 residues. The CDR3 loop reads CASSLTNPLSNQPQHF. The CDR3 bases are TGTGCCAGCTCACTAACGAACCCTTTGAGCAATCAGCCCCAGCATTTT. Using reference TRBV18 and TRBJ1-5 for the parts outside the CDR3, the full variable domain is NAGVMQNPRHLVRRRGQEARLRCSPMKGHSHVYWYRQLPEEGLKFMVYLQKENIIDESGMPKERFSAEFPKEGPSILRIQQVVRGDSAAYFCASSLTNPLSNQPQHFGDGTRLSIL.

CDR3 amino acids: CASSLVTGSSYEQYF. CDR3 nucleotide sequence: TGTGCCAGCAGCTTAGTCACGGGTAGCTCCTACGAGCAGTACTTC. This rearrangement joins TRBV11-2 to TRBJ2-7; D call uncertain. CDR3 length: 15 residues. Germline V gene lookup returns CDR1 SGHAT and CDR2 FQNNGV. Deletions cut 1 base from V and 0 bases from J, with 10 bases between.

This chain connects TRBV28 to TRBJ2-1; possible D gene TRBD1, 6 bases. V lost 2 bases and J lost 8, with 10 bases in between. This CDR3 comprises 13 residues. CDR1 and CDR2 (germline): MDHEN, SYDVKM. The CDR3 DNA reads as TGTGCCAGCAGTTTAGGGGGCCTCGATGAGCAGTTCTTC. It is translated as CASSLGGLDEQFF.

The V gene is TRBV7-2, the J gene TRBJ1-1, with a possible D match to TRBD1 (5 bases). This CDR3 region has 16 residues. Germline CDR1 and CDR2: SGHTA and FQGNSA. V lost 1 base, J lost 4 bases, and 16 bases lay in between. The CDR3 protein is CASSLGGLGKATEAFF. The CDR3 DNA sequence: TGTGCCAGCAGCTTAGGGGGACTGGGGAAGGCCACTGAAGCTTTCTTT. Filled out from reference TRBV7-2 and TRBJ1-1, the complete variable domain reads GAGVSQSPSNKVTEKGKDVELRCDPISGHTALYWYRQSLGQGLEFLIYFQGNSAPDKSGLPSDRFSAERTGGSVSTLTIQRTQQEDSAVYLCASSLGGLGKATEAFFGQGTRLTVV.

The rearrangement joins TRBV11-2 to TRBJ1-4; the D is unclear. Germline-derived CDR1 and CDR2 are SGHAT and FQNNGV. The CDR3 extends over 16 amino acids. Trimming removed 5 bases at V and 2 bases at J, with 15 bases between. CDR3 in amino acids: CASSEVGVRTNEKLFF. The CDR3 nucleotides read TGTGCCAGCAGCGAAGTTGGGGTTCGGACTAATGAAAAACTGTTTTTT.

For the CDR3, the DNA is TGTGCCAGCAGACCAGGACAGTCTCTACGTGGCTACACCTTC. Encoded protein: CASRPGQSLRGYTF. This chain connects TRBV28 to TRBJ1-2; perhaps TRBD1 as D (6 bases). This CDR3 has 14 amino acids. Trimming removed 6 bases from V and 7 bases from J, with 18 bases in between. CDR1 and CDR2 from the germline V gene are MDHEN and SYDVKM.

The genes are TRBV5-8 and TRBJ2-7; 7 bases line up with TRBD1. The V gene's germline CDR1 is SGHTS and CDR2 YDEGEE. The CDR3 covers 15 residues. V lost 5 bases, J lost 1 base, and 9 bases stayed unmatched. CDR3 sequence reads: CASSRGQERSYEQYF. Written as DNA, the CDR3 is TGTGCCAGCAGTCGAGGACAGGAAAGATCCTACGAGCAGTACTTC.